This entry is about one TCR beta chain. Its antigen remains undetermined. No quality values exist for individual bases; no much larger clone is one base distant. Taken from the germline V gene, the CDR1 and CDR2 loops are SGHAT and FQNNGV. The CDR3 measures 14 amino acids from cysteine to phenylalanine. Just the 42-base CDR3 DNA is kept, in frame starting at base 1. V and J lose 5 bases and 1 base, and a span of 11 bases separates them. This record belongs to a study of shared clonotypes between healthy human individuals (dated by TCRdb to 2018 to 2021). Notes on the research overall: Two women and a few men aged 18 to 49 years were included in the cohort. For each donor, CD4 naive and CD4 memory were each given three plates, CD8 naive was given two plates, and CD8 memory was given one plate. To estimate repertoire size and how much clonotypes are shared between individuals, the study performed deep sequencing of blood TCR repertoires from 4 to 6 healthy adults. Libraries were prepared and TCR repertoires were sequenced by different laboratories using diverse techniques, in order to increase sequencing depth and limit assay-specific biases. Each donor's leukapheresis produced roughly between roughly 0.94 and 9.5 billion PBMCs.

The full study reports these points: Incomplete sequencing was indicated by rarefaction of sorted-subset datasets, despite the large sequencing depth. Pairwise subsampling led to the expectation that sequencing depth would affect the degree of clonotype sharing among donors. Estimated clonotype richness was generally larger for naive than for memory subsets. When a few donors were compared, the shared fraction of clonotypes was around 5.1% for naive CD4, around 3.6% for naive CD8, 2.3% for memory CD4, and around 0.37% for memory CD8. Sampling was restricted to blood, and TCR repertoires in tissues likely differ from the TCR repertoires found in blood. Because the study included a small number of donors, the genetic and exposure-history diversity represented was limited. Clonotypes shared by all four sorted-subset donors showed higher generation probabilities than non-shared clonotypes.

TCR CDR3 regions were amplified from genomic DNA by multiplex PCR using the deep immunoSEQ assay. For each cell subset, the extracted genomic DNA was distributed evenly across all wells of several immunoSEQ 96-well plates, and each plate served as one replicate. For sorted subsets, each replicate PCR was loaded with roughly 200 ng genomic DNA, equivalent to approximately 33,000 T cell genomes. The purified libraries were quantified using a Qubit 3.0 fluorometer, sized with a Bioanalyzer 2100, and then quantified again using the KAPA Library Quantification kit. A separate single-read 150-cycle Illumina NextSeq 550 flow cell was used to sequence each immunoSEQ 96-well plate. From the authors' description of their analysis: Because the immunoSEQ output held only junctional sequences and lacked quality scores, the filtering could not match the filtering applied to full-length reads. To assign V/J genes and CDR3, sequences were annotated against IMGT germline references using PyIR, a Python wrapper for IgBLAST v1.9. Reads were removed for weak V/J assignments (E-value above 1e-6), missing CDR3, stop codons, out-of-frame junctions, or ambiguous translated residues. A V3J clonotype was defined by an identical inferred V gene, J gene, and CDR3 amino acid sequence. Percentage overlap between repertoires was computed as shared unique clonotypes divided by the size of the smaller repertoire. Richness of each repertoire was evaluated using RTK rarefaction, the Chao1 estimator, and Recon v2.1 estimates of unobserved clonotypes. Generation probabilities for all TCRbeta clonotypes obtained by the gDNA method from a handful of donors were computed using OLGA. TCRdb took this table from immuneACCESS and kept in-frame rearrangements with V and J called. Such tables lack part of the clones; where checked against another copy, unresolved V genes explain under half of the gap, and the rest is unexplained. That table supplies the V and J calls and clone size; D and trimming were determined from the DNA. This sample comprises 1,400,000 or so clones, approximately 98.5% of them detected only once. The ten largest make up approximately 0.4% of the sample.

Healthy HIV-negative adults with no recently reported acute infections or vaccinations were included as donors. Only Caucasian adults living in Nashville, Tennessee, USA were represented among the donors. CD4+ T cells were enriched by magnetic negative selection; naive cells were then positively selected on CD45RA, and the negative fraction formed the memory subset. Blood was collected by leukapheresis, and PBMCs were isolated by Ficoll-Histopaque density gradient centrifugation and then cryopreserved in liquid nitrogen vapor phase. Purity and quantity of every magnetically sorted T cell population were checked by analytical flow cytometry. Each sorted fraction had its genomic DNA isolated and then quantified by UV absorbance on a Nanodrop 2000c.

The sequencing sample was made of naive CD4+ T cells sorted from blood. Read against the paper, the sample's cell subset or site label means: CD45RA+ positively selected. Recombination joined TRBV11-2 with TRBJ1-2, with the D gene call left open. The source of this sequence is a man younger than 45 in good health. The CDR3 region has the sequence CASSVHGVNYGYTF. The DNA sequence is given as TGTGCCAGCAGCGTACACGGGGTTAACTATGGCTACACCTTC.